This TCR beta chain came from a study of blood T cell repertoires in COVID-19. CDR3 size: 14 residues. The V gene's germline CDR1 is MNHEY and CDR2 SVGAGI. V shed 6 bases, J shed 9 bases, and the junction held 6 bases outside the gene matches. The repertoire was sequenced with immunoSEQ multiplex PCR; TCRdb's copy has only in-frame clones and lacks some. The sample holds tens of thousands of clones; about 90% are singletons and the top ten take roughly 45%. The material sequenced was peripheral blood. The V and J genes are TRBV6-5 and TRBJ1-6; 9 bases fit TRBD1. The source of this sequence is a human donor in a cohort sampled during active COVID-19. The CDR3 loop reads CASRARTGVSPLHF. Here the CDR3 DNA reads TGTGCCAGCAGAGCCCGGACAGGGGTTTCACCCCTCCACTTT.